The T cell receptor (beta chain) described here comes from a study of vaccination and CD4 T cells after COVID-19. Findings of the study overall: The study found median SARS-CoV-2-reactive clonotypes rising from 21 to 38, not significantly.

This clonotype was picked up a small number of times. Its matching antigen is unknown. TCRdb redid the calling of the PCR reads with MiXCR, one entry per CDR3 protein. The sample shows 20,000 to 25,000 distinct CDR3 sequences, less than 75% of them seen only once. Between the trimmed V and J ends, which lost 6 bases and 2 bases, there was a span of 14 bases. Germline values: CDR1 MNHNS, CDR2 SASEGT. This CDR3 is built from 15 residues. The chain couples TRBV6-1 to TRBJ1-5, with a possible D match to TRBD1 (6 bases). The clonotype originates from a human donor who had recovered from COVID-19. The specimen was CD4+ T cells from blood, collected before SARS-CoV-2 vaccination. CDR3 amino acids: CASRGQGYGNQPQHF. The CDR3 DNA follows: TGTGCCAGCAGGGGGCAGGGGTATGGCAATCAGCCCCAGCATTTT.